This T cell receptor beta chain derives from a study of cytomegalovirus exposure and HLA in healthy donors. CDR1 and CDR2 (germline): LGHNA, YSLEER. CDR3 length: 17 residues. Trimming took 2 bases from V and 0 from J, leaving 13 bases between them. Study outcomes and limitations: Reported results showed that the classifier diagnosed cytomegalovirus status with high specificity and sensitivity. Researchers catalogued approximately 170 TCR beta chains as cytomegalovirus-associated. HLA restriction was apparent for most CMV-associated TCR beta chains in a later analysis.

60 Vbeta and 13 Jbeta primers were used in PCR. Generated by immunoSEQ multiplex PCR, the TCRdb table keeps only in-frame clones and is missing some. The repertoire holds under 200,000 clones, with less than 85% as singletons. Donors in the study were healthy people who gave bone marrow. This clone is a singleton in its sample. The antigen remains undetermined. The sample was PBMCs. The genes are TRBV4-3 and TRBJ1-4, with a possible D match to TRBD1 (5 bases). The TCR sequence derives from a man aged 35-49 years in good health and CMV-seronegative. CDR3: CASSQFGQGATNEKLFF. The CDR3 DNA reads TGCGCCAGCAGCCAATTCGGCCAGGGTGCAACTAATGAAAAACTGTTTTTT.